This is a list of T cell receptor beta chains from one sample in a study of blood T cell repertoires in COVID-19. Data came from immunoSEQ multiplex PCR; TCRdb stores just in-frame clones and leaves some out. The table includes roughly 250,000 clones, approximately 87% detected once. Sequenced input: peripheral blood. All receptors derive from a human donor in a cohort sampled during active COVID-19. CDR3s include the opening cysteine and the closing phenylalanine or tryptophan. A D gene is named only where the DNA matches it firmly. Some rows have no size entry. The others give once, few or many, or a class for an expanded clone.

V,D,size,J,length,CDR3,DNA
TRBV6-2/TRBV6-3,NA,NA,TRBJ2-3,13,CASSSHITDTQYF,TGTGCCAGCAGTTCACATATCACAGATACGCAGTATTTT
TRBV19,NA,few,TRBJ2-7,16,CASTQDTAGRPYEQYF,TGTGCCAGTACACAGGACACGGCAGGGCGTCCCTACGAGCAGTACTTC
TRBV9,NA,NA,TRBJ2-3,16,CASSVGLNEGTDTQYF,TGTGCCAGCAGCGTTGGACTAAACGAGGGCACAGATACGCAGTATTTT
TRBV12-3/TRBV12-4,NA,NA,TRBJ1-2,12,CASSLIHRGYTF,TGTGCCAGCAGTTTAATTCACAGGGGCTACACCTTC
TRBV18,NA,once,TRBJ2-2,14,CASSLKDTSGELFF,TGTGCCAGCTCACTGAAGGACACGTCCGGGGAGCTGTTTTTT
TRBV3-1/TRBV3-2,NA,NA,TRBJ1-6,14,CASSHQQGWSPLHF,TGTGCCAGCAGCCATCAGCAGGGATGGTCACCCCTCCACTTT
TRBV19,NA,NA,TRBJ1-1,16,CASKNRYPGSDTEAFF,TGTGCCAGTAAGAATCGGTATCCAGGGTCGGACACTGAAGCTTTCTTT
TRBV7-3,TRBD2,NA,TRBJ2-1,16,CASSNGLAGGPNEQFF,TGTGCCAGCAGCAATGGGTTGGCGGGAGGGCCCAATGAGCAGTTCTTC
TRBV19,NA,NA,TRBJ1-3,14,CASRGGASGNTIYF,TGTGCCAGTAGAGGAGGGGCCTCTGGAAACACCATATATTTT
TRBV6-5,NA,NA,TRBJ1-4,14,CASSIDGHHEKLFF,TGTGCCAGCAGCATTGACGGACACCATGAAAAACTGTTTTTT
TRBV6-5,NA,few,TRBJ2-7,12,CASMTPTYEQYF,TGTGCCAGCATGACACCTACCTACGAGCAGTACTTC
TRBV4-2,NA,once,TRBJ2-1,16,CASSQLRTAGYNEQFF,TGTGCCAGCAGCCAACTCCGGACTGCGGGATACAATGAGCAGTTCTTC
TRBV18,NA,NA,TRBJ2-5,17,CASSPRVSTGAAETQYF,TGTGCCAGCTCACCACGGGTGTCCACGGGAGCGGCCGAGACCCAGTACTTC
TRBV6-5,TRBD2,once,TRBJ2-2,15,CASTISGNLGGELFF,TGTGCCAGCACCATTAGCGGGAACCTTGGCGGGGAGCTGTTTTTT
TRBV6-5,NA,NA,TRBJ1-3,15,CASRRQGFTGNTIYF,TGTGCCAGCAGGCGCCAGGGTTTTACTGGAAACACCATATATTTT
TRBV19,NA,once,TRBJ1-1,14,CASSIDRGNTEAFF,TGTGCCAGTAGTATAGATCGGGGGAACACTGAAGCTTTCTTT
TRBV28,NA,NA,TRBJ1-2,15,CASRVTGRSNYGYTF,TGTGCCAGCAGAGTGACAGGCCGGTCTAACTATGGCTACACCTTC
TRBV20-1,NA,NA,TRBJ2-1,11,CSAWRDNEQFF,TGCAGTGCTTGGAGGGACAATGAGCAGTTCTTC
TRBV2,NA,NA,TRBJ1-4,16,CASSEFEGVDNEKLFF,TGTGCCAGCAGTGAATTCGAGGGGGTAGATAATGAAAAACTGTTTTTT
TRBV5-4,TRBD2,NA,TRBJ2-7,15,CASSLSSGRIYEQYF,TGTGCCAGCAGCTTGTCTAGCGGGAGAATTTACGAGCAGTACTTC
TRBV29-1,NA,NA,TRBJ1-2,13,CSAAGGPYYGYTF,TGCAGCGCTGCGGGGGGGCCCTACTATGGCTACACCTTC
TRBV19,NA,NA,TRBJ1-5,16,CASMNMERASNQPQHF,TGTGCCAGTATGAATATGGAGCGGGCCTCCAATCAGCCCCAGCATTTT
TRBV29-1,NA,NA,TRBJ1-2,12,CSVTTDTYGYTF,TGCAGCGTTACGACAGATACCTATGGCTACACCTTC
TRBV7-6,NA,NA,TRBJ2-2,11,CASERSGELFF,TGTGCCAGCGAGAGGTCCGGGGAGCTGTTTTTT
TRBV6-5,TRBD1,NA,TRBJ2-1,15,CASTRDRAAHNEQFF,TGTGCCAGCACCAGGGACAGGGCCGCGCACAATGAGCAGTTCTTC
TRBV2,NA,NA,TRBJ2-4,12,CASTVAKNIQYF,TGTGCCAGCACCGTAGCCAAAAACATTCAGTACTTC
TRBV19,NA,NA,TRBJ2-5,17,CASSIDRTTTYQETQYF,TGTGCCAGTAGTATAGATCGGACAACTACCTACCAAGAGACCCAGTACTTC
TRBV10-1,TRBD2,NA,TRBJ2-3,20,CASSEGLAGGRGLSADTQYF,TGCGCCAGCAGTGAGGGTCTAGCGGGAGGGAGAGGTCTTTCGGCAGATACGCAGTATTTT
TRBV7-6,NA,NA,TRBJ2-3,19,CASSLGPPRQGLLADTQYF,TGTGCCAGCAGCTTAGGACCACCCAGGCAGGGTTTGTTAGCAGATACGCAGTATTTT
TRBV7-2,NA,NA,TRBJ1-3,12,CASSHSVNTIYF,TGTGCCAGCAGCCATTCAGTAAACACCATATATTTT
TRBV5-1,TRBD2,NA,TRBJ2-1,16,CASTGEVGGRVHEQFF,TGCGCCAGCACGGGGGAGGTCGGCGGGAGGGTCCATGAGCAGTTCTTC
TRBV12-5,NA,NA,TRBJ2-7,15,CASGLPGLGLYEQYF,TGTGCTAGTGGTTTGCCAGGTTTGGGGCTTTACGAGCAGTACTTC
TRBV28,NA,NA,TRBJ1-1,14,CASMEPVMGTEAFF,TGTGCCAGCATGGAGCCCGTGATGGGCACTGAAGCTTTCTTT
TRBV9,TRBD2,NA,TRBJ2-3,16,CASSAGASGKTDTQYF,TGTGCCAGCAGCGCGGGGGCTAGCGGGAAAACAGATACGCAGTATTTT
TRBV10-3,TRBD1,NA,TRBJ1-2,15,CAITRADRDFDGYTF,TGTGCCATCACCAGGGCGGACAGGGATTTTGATGGCTACACCTTC
TRBV5-1,NA,NA,TRBJ2-1,17,CASSPFTSSGTYNEQFF,TGCGCCAGCAGCCCATTCACTAGTTCGGGGACCTACAATGAGCAGTTCTTC
TRBV6-6,TRBD2,NA,TRBJ2-7,16,CASSYSLGAGVPEQYF,TGTGCCAGCAGTTACTCTCTCGGGGCGGGAGTTCCCGAGCAGTACTTC
TRBV27,NA,NA,TRBJ2-2,15,CASSLSALNTGELFF,TGTGCCAGCAGTTTATCGGCTTTGAACACCGGGGAGCTGTTTTTT
TRBV27,TRBD2,NA,TRBJ2-7,12,CASSLPGGEQYF,TGTGCCAGCAGTTTACCGGGGGGTGAGCAGTACTTC
TRBV11-3,NA,NA,TRBJ2-3,17,CASSLARRQGHTDTQYF,TGTGCCAGCAGCTTAGCCAGACGGCAGGGGCATACAGATACGCAGTATTTT
TRBV5-1,NA,NA,TRBJ1-2,14,CASSPDGSNYGYTF,TGCGCCAGCAGCCCCGACGGGAGCAACTATGGCTACACCTTC
TRBV2,TRBD1,NA,TRBJ1-5,15,CASRRQGGENQPQHF,TGTGCCAGCAGACGACAGGGAGGAGAGAATCAGCCCCAGCATTTT
TRBV4-1,TRBD1,once,TRBJ1-1,15,CASSLWDRANTEAFF,TGCGCCAGCAGCCTATGGGACAGGGCGAACACTGAAGCTTTCTTT
TRBV10-2,TRBD1,few,TRBJ1-6,17,CASSSPGQGALNSPLHF,TGCGCCAGCAGTAGTCCTGGACAGGGGGCACTGAATTCACCCCTCCACTTT
TRBV11-3,TRBD2,NA,TRBJ2-1,18,CASSLEGGLAGKYNEQFF,TGTGCCAGCAGCTTAGAAGGGGGACTAGCGGGGAAGTACAATGAGCAGTTCTTC
TRBV9,NA,NA,TRBJ1-3,16,CASSVGTTAGGNTIYF,TGTGCCAGCAGCGTAGGGACAACGGCAGGCGGAAACACCATATATTTT
TRBV6-5,TRBD1,NA,TRBJ2-7,16,CASSHYGQGESYEQYF,TGTGCCAGCAGTCACTACGGACAGGGGGAATCCTACGAGCAGTACTTC
TRBV28,TRBD2,NA,TRBJ2-5,15,CASRLSGPGGETQYF,TGTGCCAGCAGACTTAGCGGACCGGGAGGAGAGACCCAGTACTTC
TRBV3-1/TRBV3-2,TRBD2,NA,TRBJ2-3,16,CASSQVGSGGLGTQYF,TGTGCCAGCAGCCAAGTCGGTAGCGGGGGCCTTGGTACGCAGTATTTT
TRBV7-8,NA,NA,TRBJ2-2,16,CASSSYSGINTGELFF,TGTGCCAGCAGCTCGTATAGCGGAATAAACACCGGGGAGCTGTTTTTT
TRBV2,TRBD1,NA,TRBJ2-2,14,CAIKDRVKTGELFF,TGTGCCATCAAGGACAGGGTCAAGACCGGGGAGCTGTTTTTT
TRBV19,NA,few,TRBJ2-4,13,CASSPGDRNIQYF,TGTGCCAGTAGTCCGGGGGACAGAAACATTCAGTACTTC
TRBV18,NA,NA,TRBJ1-1,13,CASSGGGQKEAFF,TGTGCCAGCTCAGGGGGCGGACAGAAAGAAGCTTTCTTT
TRBV11-3,TRBD1,NA,TRBJ2-7,14,CASSLRQGSYEQYF,TGTGCCAGCAGCTTGAGACAGGGCTCCTACGAGCAGTACTTC
TRBV18,NA,NA,TRBJ1-5,13,CASSPGGNQPQHF,TGTGCCAGCTCACCCGGCGGGAATCAGCCCCAGCATTTT
TRBV28,NA,NA,TRBJ2-1,16,CASSPDAGPLYNEQFF,TGTGCCAGCAGCCCCGACGCAGGTCCTTTGTACAATGAGCAGTTCTTC
TRBV2,NA,NA,TRBJ2-7,14,CASSAGVGSYEQYF,TGTGCCAGCAGTGCAGGGGTAGGCTCCTACGAGCAGTACTTC
TRBV19,TRBD1,NA,TRBJ2-1,13,CASGDRGPNEQFF,TGTGCCAGTGGGGACAGGGGACCCAATGAGCAGTTCTTC
TRBV7-6,TRBD2,NA,TRBJ2-2,19,CASSPLVAGGPMGTGELFF,TGTGCCAGCAGCCCCCTCGTAGCGGGAGGGCCTATGGGCACCGGGGAGCTGTTTTTT